The T cell receptor (beta chain) described here comes from a study of T cell responses to AZD1222 COVID-19 vaccine (dated by TCRdb to the early 2020s). At the level of the whole study: AZD1222 recipients with second doses at about 4 weeks or about 12 weeks were pooled, because spike-specific TCR depth and breadth did not differ between schedules. TCR sequencing covered 230 or so trial participants: around 210 given two doses of AZD1222 and 26 given two doses of MenACWY control vaccine. Enrollment into the trials was organized by age into subgroups of 18-55, 56-69 and 70-plus years, and those subgroups contained about 160, 30 and 59 TCR-sequenced participants, respectively.

Read against the paper, the sample's time point label means: baseline before first vaccination. The vaccinee samples were drawn from two UK trials, COV001 and COV002, one of which was a single-blind randomized controlled phase 2/3 trial testing AZD1222 (ChAdOx1 nCoV-19) in healthy adults. Trial participant PBMC samples were collected at day 0 and day 28 after the second dose for TCRbeta chain sequencing. Looking up the germline V gene (reference sequence) yields CDR1 SGHKS and CDR2 YYEKEE. The trim is 1 base for V and 6 bases for J, with a gap of 14 bases between the germline ends. From the cysteine through the phenylalanine, the CDR3 covers 14 amino acids. Only CDR3 DNA is held: 42 bases, read in frame from base 1. The CDR3 regions of human TCRbeta chains were subjected to immunosequencing. As for how the authors treated the data: TCRs in the repertoires were compared against a reference library of SARS-CoV-2-specific TCRs that had been generated with the MIRA antigen-specificity platform. Breadth meant the fraction of unique TCRs that were SARS-CoV-2-associated, whereas depth meant the fraction of total T cells that were SARS-CoV-2-associated. Using the MIRA data, every spike-specific TCR was mapped to the spike region that the TCR reacted to and assigned to either a CD4 or a CD8 class. Log10-transformed breadth and depth values were compared by one-way ANOVA with Sidak's multiple comparisons tests. The source is immuneACCESS, and TCRdb retained only in-frame sequences with V and J called. Part of the clones is not carried over; for the studies checked, unresolved V genes explain less than half of this, and the remainder is unexplained. The D gene and trimming were derived from the DNA, and the V and J assignments and clone size from that table. A total of approximately 110,000 clones appear in this sample, around 86% of them only once. The ten largest clones represent roughly 1.2% of the sample.

Concerning this clone: Its recognized antigen is unknown. One base away there is no much larger clone; base qualities are not given.

Broad study findings and their caveats: After two AZD1222 doses, both the breadth and the depth of spike-specific TCRs were significantly higher than at day 0 and than in MenACWY recipients. CD4 TCRs associated with the vaccine covered the entire spike protein, and the dominant responses were in regions 160-218 and 743-854. Reportedly, close to half of the unique spike-specific TCRs recognized epitopes lying outside the regions that are mutated in the B.1.351 and B.1.1.7 variants. No day 14 peak-response samples were available, so repertoires were characterized only after the peak T cell response. The 56-69-year group was small, and its depth increase did not reach significance, likely because of low power. Participants were mostly white British and included more females than males, and it was suggested by the authors that clonal diversity may have been underestimated. Conclusions about previously exposed vaccinees were limited because only a handful of AZD1222 recipients were SARS-CoV-2 seropositive at baseline.

Here the sequenced sample was peripheral blood, taken on day 0 of AZD1222 vaccination. The receptor comes from an adult in good health. Recombination connected TRBV5-5 to TRBJ2-7; 7 matching bases give a weak D call of TRBD2. The nucleotide sequence reads TGTGCCAGCAGCTTGAAGGGGGGGTCAATCGAGCAGTACTTC. It codes for CASSLKGGSIEQYF.